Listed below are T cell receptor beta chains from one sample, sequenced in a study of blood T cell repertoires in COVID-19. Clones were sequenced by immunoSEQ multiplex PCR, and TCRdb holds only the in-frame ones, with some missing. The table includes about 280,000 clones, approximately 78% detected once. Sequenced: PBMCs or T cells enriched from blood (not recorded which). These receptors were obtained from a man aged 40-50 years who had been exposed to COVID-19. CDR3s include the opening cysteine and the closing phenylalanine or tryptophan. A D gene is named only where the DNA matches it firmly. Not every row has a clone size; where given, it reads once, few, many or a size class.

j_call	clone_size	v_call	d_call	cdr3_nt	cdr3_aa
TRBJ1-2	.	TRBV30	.	TGTGCCTGGAGTGTAAGGGGGAACTATGGCTACACCTTC	CAWSVRGNYGYTF
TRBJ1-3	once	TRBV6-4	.	TGTGCCAGCAGTGACTCGCCCCGATCCGGGTTAAGAAACACCATATATTTT	CASSDSPRSGLRNTIYF
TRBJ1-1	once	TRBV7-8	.	TGTGCCAGCCAATCAACCACATACACTGAAGCTTTCTTT	CASQSTTYTEAFF
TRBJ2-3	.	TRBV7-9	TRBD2	TGTGCCAGCAGCCTCTGGGTGGGTAGCGGGAGTACAGATACGCAGTATTTT	CASSLWVGSGSTDTQYF
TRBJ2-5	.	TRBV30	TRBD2	TGTGCCTGGAGTCCGGGACTAGCGGTCCGTGAGACCCAGTACTTC	CAWSPGLAVRETQYF
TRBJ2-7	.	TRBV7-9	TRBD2	TGTGCCAGCAGCTTTCGGGAGGGTCGTACCTACGAGCAGTACTTC	CASSFREGRTYEQYF
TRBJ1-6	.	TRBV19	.	TGTGCCAGTAGTATCGACCGGGACAACTATAATTCACCCCTCCACTTT	CASSIDRDNYNSPLHF
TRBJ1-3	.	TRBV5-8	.	TGTGCCAGCAGCGACGGGTATAGGGAGCAAAACACCATATATTTT	CASSDGYREQNTIYF
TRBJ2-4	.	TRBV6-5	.	TGTGCCAGCACGGGAGTGGGAAACATTCAGTACTTC	CASTGVGNIQYF
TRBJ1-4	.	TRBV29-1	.	TGCAGCGTTGGTGGGACTGCTAATGAAAAACTGTTTTTT	CSVGGTANEKLFF
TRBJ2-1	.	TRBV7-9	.	TGTGCCAGCGGAATAGGGGGATACAATGAGCAGTTCTTC	CASGIGGYNEQFF
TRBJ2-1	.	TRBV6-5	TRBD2	TGTGCCAGCACCCTGGCTAGCGGACGGCACAATGAGCAGTTCTTC	CASTLASGRHNEQFF
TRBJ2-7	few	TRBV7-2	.	TGTGCCAGCAGCTTAAATCCGGGTTCGTACGAGCAGTACTTC	CASSLNPGSYEQYF
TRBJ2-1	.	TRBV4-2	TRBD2	TGTGCCAGCAGCCAAGCTACTAGCGGGAGGGCCTACAATGAGCAGTTCTTC	CASSQATSGRAYNEQFF
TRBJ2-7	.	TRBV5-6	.	TGTGCCAGCAGCTTGGACCCTCCGGGCTACGAGCAGTACTTC	CASSLDPPGYEQYF
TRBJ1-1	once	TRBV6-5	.	TGTGCCAGCAGTTACTCGGCCTGGACTGAAGCTTTCTTT	CASSYSAWTEAFF
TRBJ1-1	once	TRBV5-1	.	TGCGCCAGCAGGGTGAGCGGGGCCGGAGCTGAAGCTTTCTTT	CASRVSGAGAEAFF
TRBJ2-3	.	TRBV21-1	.	TGTGCCAGCAGCAAAGGAGGCACCGGGACTAGCCACATGCCGACGCAGTATTTT	CASSKGGTGTSHMPTQYF
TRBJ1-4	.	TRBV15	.	TGTGCCACCAGGAACAGGAAAGTTAATGAAAAACTGTTTTTT	CATRNRKVNEKLFF
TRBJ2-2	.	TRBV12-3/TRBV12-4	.	TGTGCCAGCAGCTTAACAACCGGGGAGCTGTTTTTT	CASSLTTGELFF
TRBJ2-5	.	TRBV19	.	TGTGCCAGTATTGATTCTCCGGGACACCCTATGGGGCTAAAAGAGACCCAGTACTTC	CASIDSPGHPMGLKETQYF
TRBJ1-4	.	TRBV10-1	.	TGCGCCATTGGGTCCAGGGGAGGGGAAAAACTGTTTTTT	CAIGSRGGEKLFF
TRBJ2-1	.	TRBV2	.	TGTGCCGGCGCCGTATCTAGGAAACACAATGAGCAGTTCTTC	CAGAVSRKHNEQFF
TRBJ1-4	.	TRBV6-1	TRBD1	TGTGCCAGCAGTGAAGCGGGACAGTTCAACGAAAAACTGTTTTTT	CASSEAGQFNEKLFF
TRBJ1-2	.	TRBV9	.	TGTGCCAGCAGCGTGGACAGCTATGGCTACACCTTC	CASSVDSYGYTF
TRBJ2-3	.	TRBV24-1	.	TGTGCCACCAGTGATATCGGCGTAGACAGTACGCAGTATTTT	CATSDIGVDSTQYF
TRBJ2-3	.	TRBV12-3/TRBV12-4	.	TGTGCCAGCAGACAGGGAGGCACAGATACGCAGTATTTT	CASRQGGTDTQYF
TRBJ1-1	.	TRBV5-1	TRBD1	TGCGCCAGCAGCACAGGGACAGGATTGAACACTGAAGCTTTCTTT	CASSTGTGLNTEAFF
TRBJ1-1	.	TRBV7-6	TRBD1	TGTGCCAGCAGCCTATACCGGGACAGCGAAGCTTTCTTT	CASSLYRDSEAFF